The rows below give T cell receptor beta chains drawn from one sample of a study of blood T cell repertoires in COVID-19. Repertoires were generated with immunoSEQ multiplex PCR, while TCRdb's copy carries only in-frame clones and drops some. The sample shows around 73,000 clones, roughly three quarters of them seen only once. The sequenced material came from peripheral blood. The receptors stem from a man between 65 and 80 years old with COVID-19, enrolled during active disease. Both conserved end residues are part of each CDR3. A D gene is named only where the DNA matches it firmly. Size tells how often a clone was seen (once, few, many) or the class of an expanded clone, and some rows leave it out.

v_gene: TRBV11-3
d_gene: TRBD2
j_gene: TRBJ2-7
abundance: .
CDR3aa: CASSLCGSGYEQYF
CDR3nt: TGTGCCAGCAGCTTATGCGGGAGTGGGTACGAGCAGTACTTC

v_gene: TRBV28
d_gene: .
j_gene: TRBJ2-7
abundance: .
CDR3aa: CASGEVAYEQYF
CDR3nt: TGTGCCTCGGGGGAGGTCGCCTACGAGCAGTACTTC

v_gene: TRBV19
d_gene: TRBD1
j_gene: TRBJ2-1
abundance: few
CDR3aa: CASSPGQTYNEQFF
CDR3nt: TGTGCCAGTAGCCCGGGACAGACCTACAATGAGCAGTTCTTC

v_gene: TRBV4-2
d_gene: .
j_gene: TRBJ1-2
abundance: many
CDR3aa: CASSQDRRLGADYGYTF
CDR3nt: TGTGCCAGCAGCCAAGATCGACGGTTGGGGGCTGACTATGGCTACACCTTC

v_gene: TRBV18
d_gene: .
j_gene: TRBJ2-5
abundance: once
CDR3aa: CASSIMGVRETQYF
CDR3nt: TGTGCCAGCTCAATTATGGGAGTTCGAGAGACCCAGTACTTC

v_gene: TRBV5-1
d_gene: .
j_gene: TRBJ1-2
abundance: .
CDR3aa: CASSLDPAGQNYGYTF
CDR3nt: TGCGCCAGCAGCTTGGACCCCGCAGGCCAAAACTATGGCTACACCTTC

v_gene: TRBV28
d_gene: .
j_gene: TRBJ1-3
abundance: .
CDR3aa: CASSSPPGTSGGNTIYF
CDR3nt: TGTGCCAGCAGTTCCCCACCCGGGACATCAGGCGGGAACACCATATATTTT

v_gene: TRBV3-1/TRBV3-2
d_gene: .
j_gene: TRBJ1-1
abundance: .
CDR3aa: CASSLTQRANGGAFF
CDR3nt: TGTGCCAGCAGCCTAACTCAGCGGGCGAACGGAGGGGCTTTCTTT

v_gene: TRBV28
d_gene: .
j_gene: TRBJ1-4
abundance: .
CDR3aa: CASSGQVREKLFF
CDR3nt: TGTGCCAGCAGTGGGCAGGTTCGAGAAAAACTGTTTTTT

v_gene: TRBV5-4
d_gene: TRBD2
j_gene: TRBJ2-7
abundance: .
CDR3aa: CASSSSGGVYEQYF
CDR3nt: TGTGCCAGCAGCTCTAGCGGAGGGGTCTACGAGCAGTACTTC

v_gene: TRBV4-2
d_gene: TRBD1
j_gene: TRBJ1-1
abundance: .
CDR3aa: CASRTGGSNTEAFF
CDR3nt: TGTGCCAGCAGGACAGGGGGCTCCAACACTGAAGCTTTCTTT

v_gene: TRBV5-4
d_gene: TRBD1
j_gene: TRBJ2-2
abundance: .
CDR3aa: CASSEPDRVTGELFF
CDR3nt: TGTGCCAGCAGCGAACCGGACAGGGTCACCGGGGAGCTGTTTTTT

v_gene: TRBV5-1
d_gene: .
j_gene: TRBJ2-7
abundance: .
CDR3aa: CASSDGEVPSYEQYF
CDR3nt: TGCGCCAGCAGCGACGGGGAGGTTCCATCCTACGAGCAGTACTTC

v_gene: TRBV15
d_gene: TRBD1
j_gene: TRBJ2-7
abundance: .
CDR3aa: CATSREQGAGYEQYF
CDR3nt: TGTGCCACCAGCAGAGAACAGGGGGCGGGTTACGAGCAGTACTTC

v_gene: TRBV6-1
d_gene: TRBD1
j_gene: TRBJ2-7
abundance: .
CDR3aa: CASSEWDRGYEQYF
CDR3nt: TGTGCCAGCAGTGAATGGGACAGGGGCTACGAGCAGTACTTC

v_gene: TRBV10-3
d_gene: .
j_gene: TRBJ2-1
abundance: .
CDR3aa: CAISESGAPGNNEQFF
CDR3nt: TGTGCCATCAGTGAGTCGGGGGCCCCAGGGAACAATGAGCAGTTCTTC

v_gene: TRBV14
d_gene: TRBD2
j_gene: TRBJ2-1
abundance: once
CDR3aa: CASSQEGSGTSGTLTYNEQFF
CDR3nt: TGTGCCAGCAGCCAAGAGGGGTCTGGGACTAGCGGGACTCTAACCTACAATGAGCAGTTCTTC

v_gene: TRBV19
d_gene: .
j_gene: TRBJ2-2
abundance: .
CDR3aa: CASCFQGAAGELFF
CDR3nt: TGTGCCAGTTGTTTCCAGGGTGCCGCCGGGGAGCTGTTTTTT

v_gene: TRBV15
d_gene: .
j_gene: TRBJ1-2
abundance: .
CDR3aa: CATSRNGIGYTF
CDR3nt: TGTGCCACCAGCAGAAACGGGATTGGCTACACCTTC

v_gene: TRBV5-4
d_gene: TRBD1
j_gene: TRBJ1-5
abundance: .
CDR3aa: CASSQGTDLNQPQHF
CDR3nt: TGTGCCAGCAGCCAAGGGACAGACCTCAATCAGCCCCAGCATTTT

v_gene: TRBV5-1
d_gene: TRBD1
j_gene: TRBJ1-1
abundance: .
CDR3aa: CASSESRDRVYAFF
CDR3nt: TGCGCCAGCAGCGAATCACGGGACAGGGTTTATGCTTTCTTT

v_gene: TRBV30
d_gene: TRBD1
j_gene: TRBJ1-6
abundance: .
CDR3aa: CAWTRQGSYNSPLHF
CDR3nt: TGTGCCTGGACCAGACAGGGCTCCTATAATTCACCCCTCCACTTT

v_gene: TRBV9
d_gene: .
j_gene: TRBJ2-1
abundance: .
CDR3aa: CASSVAAESYNEQFF
CDR3nt: TGTGCCAGCAGCGTAGCTGCGGAGTCCTACAATGAGCAGTTCTTC

v_gene: TRBV6-2/TRBV6-3
d_gene: .
j_gene: TRBJ2-3
abundance: .
CDR3aa: CASSYSEDPDTQYF
CDR3nt: TGTGCCAGCAGTTACTCTGAGGATCCGGATACGCAGTATTTT

v_gene: TRBV10-1
d_gene: TRBD2
j_gene: TRBJ2-7
abundance: .
CDR3aa: CASSVGSLAGGSYEQYF
CDR3nt: TGCGCCAGCAGTGTGGGGTCCCTAGCGGGAGGGTCCTACGAGCAGTACTTC

v_gene: TRBV18
d_gene: .
j_gene: TRBJ1-5
abundance: .
CDR3aa: CASSHDGVNQPQHF
CDR3nt: TGTGCCAGCTCACACGACGGGGTCAATCAGCCCCAGCATTTT

v_gene: TRBV6-5
d_gene: .
j_gene: TRBJ1-1
abundance: .
CDR3aa: CASSSMVRGNTEAFF
CDR3nt: TGTGCCAGCAGTTCCATGGTTAGGGGGAACACTGAAGCTTTCTTT

v_gene: TRBV20-1
d_gene: TRBD1
j_gene: TRBJ1-5
abundance: .
CDR3aa: CSASGDRGPEPQHF
CDR3nt: TGCAGTGCTAGTGGCGACAGGGGGCCTGAGCCCCAGCATTTT

v_gene: TRBV6-5
d_gene: TRBD2
j_gene: TRBJ2-1
abundance: .
CDR3aa: CASSSGGSYNEQFF
CDR3nt: TGTGCCAGCAGTAGCGGGGGTTCCTACAATGAGCAGTTCTTC

v_gene: TRBV5-1
d_gene: .
j_gene: TRBJ2-6
abundance: .
CDR3aa: CASSSQGPSGANVLTF
CDR3nt: TGCGCCAGCAGCTCACAGGGACCCTCTGGGGCCAACGTCCTGACTTTC

v_gene: TRBV18
d_gene: .
j_gene: TRBJ2-7
abundance: few
CDR3aa: CASSPGTNRYEQYF
CDR3nt: TGTGCCAGCTCACCCGGGACAAATCGCTACGAGCAGTACTTC

v_gene: TRBV18
d_gene: TRBD1
j_gene: TRBJ1-3
abundance: .
CDR3aa: CASSPLDRAPGNTIYF
CDR3nt: TGTGCCAGCTCACCCCTTGACAGGGCTCCTGGAAACACCATATATTTT

v_gene: TRBV28
d_gene: TRBD2
j_gene: TRBJ2-7
abundance: .
CDR3aa: CASSLTSGSYEQYF
CDR3nt: TGTGCCAGCAGTTTGACTAGCGGGAGCTACGAGCAGTACTTC

v_gene: TRBV7-3
d_gene: .
j_gene: TRBJ2-2
abundance: once
CDR3aa: CASSLTLSGELFF
CDR3nt: TGTGCCAGCAGCTTAACTCTATCCGGGGAGCTGTTTTTT

v_gene: TRBV7-3
d_gene: .
j_gene: TRBJ2-1
abundance: .
CDR3aa: CASSLAAGGYNEQFF
CDR3nt: TGTGCCAGCAGCTTAGCCGCCGGGGGATACAATGAGCAGTTCTTC

v_gene: TRBV7-3
d_gene: .
j_gene: TRBJ1-1
abundance: .
CDR3aa: CASSLNSMNTEAFF
CDR3nt: TGTGCCAGCAGCTTAAACAGCATGAACACTGAAGCTTTCTTT

v_gene: TRBV9
d_gene: TRBD1
j_gene: TRBJ2-1
abundance: .
CDR3aa: CASSSRTGNSYNEQFF
CDR3nt: TGTGCCAGCAGCTCCCGGACAGGAAACTCCTACAATGAGCAGTTCTTC

v_gene: TRBV4-3
d_gene: TRBD1
j_gene: TRBJ1-2
abundance: .
CDR3aa: CASSQEGAGTGRYGYTF
CDR3nt: TGCGCCAGCAGCCAAGAAGGAGCCGGGACAGGGCGGTATGGCTACACCTTC

v_gene: TRBV7-2
d_gene: TRBD2
j_gene: TRBJ2-1
abundance: .
CDR3aa: CASSPSIAGANNEQFF
CDR3nt: TGTGCCAGCAGCCCTTCTATAGCGGGAGCAAACAATGAGCAGTTCTTC

v_gene: TRBV12-2
d_gene: .
j_gene: TRBJ2-1
abundance: .
CDR3aa: CASRLSRASGGDEQFF
CDR3nt: TGTGCAAGTCGCCTCTCTAGGGCTAGCGGAGGCGATGAGCAGTTCTTC

v_gene: TRBV18
d_gene: .
j_gene: TRBJ2-7
abundance: .
CDR3aa: CASSPRRDTPYEQYF
CDR3nt: TGTGCCAGCTCACCGCGCCGGGACACCCCCTACGAGCAGTACTTC

v_gene: TRBV19
d_gene: TRBD1
j_gene: TRBJ1-1
abundance: few
CDR3aa: CASSIVETGGAFF
CDR3nt: TGTGCCAGTAGTATAGTCGAAACAGGGGGAGCTTTCTTT

v_gene: TRBV7-3
d_gene: TRBD1
j_gene: TRBJ1-1
abundance: .
CDR3aa: CASSTDRTGEAFF
CDR3nt: TGTGCCAGCAGCACCGACCGGACAGGAGAAGCTTTCTTT

v_gene: TRBV7-2
d_gene: .
j_gene: TRBJ2-2
abundance: .
CDR3aa: CASSLRSTGELFF
CDR3nt: TGTGCCAGCAGCTTGCGAAGCACCGGGGAGCTGTTTTTT

v_gene: TRBV13
d_gene: .
j_gene: TRBJ2-7
abundance: .
CDR3aa: CASSLGLEFFGEQYF
CDR3nt: TGTGCCAGCAGCTTGGGTCTAGAATTCTTCGGCGAGCAGTACTTC

v_gene: TRBV11-3
d_gene: TRBD2
j_gene: TRBJ2-2
abundance: .
CDR3aa: CASSSEASGRVSTGELFF
CDR3nt: TGTGCCAGCAGCTCCGAGGCGAGCGGGAGGGTGAGCACCGGGGAGCTGTTTTTT

v_gene: TRBV5-5
d_gene: .
j_gene: TRBJ2-7
abundance: .
CDR3aa: CASSLELTVGEQYF
CDR3nt: TGTGCCAGCAGCTTAGAACTTACAGTCGGCGAGCAGTACTTC

v_gene: TRBV2
d_gene: .
j_gene: TRBJ1-5
abundance: .
CDR3aa: CASSPGAYSNQPQHF
CDR3nt: TGTGCCAGCAGCCCGGGAGCTTATAGCAATCAGCCCCAGCATTTT

v_gene: TRBV6-2/TRBV6-3
d_gene: .
j_gene: TRBJ1-2
abundance: .
CDR3aa: CASSPTGLGVRGYTF
CDR3nt: TGTGCCAGCAGTCCCACAGGCCTAGGGGTGCGTGGCTACACCTTC

v_gene: TRBV19
d_gene: .
j_gene: TRBJ1-1
abundance: .
CDR3aa: CASSTKTGTTEAFF
CDR3nt: TGTGCCAGTAGTACCAAGACCGGGACAACTGAAGCTTTCTTT

v_gene: TRBV5-4
d_gene: TRBD2
j_gene: TRBJ2-2
abundance: .
CDR3aa: CASSPSGRANTGELFF
CDR3nt: TGTGCCAGCAGCCCTAGCGGGAGGGCGAACACCGGGGAGCTGTTTTTT

v_gene: TRBV5-5
d_gene: .
j_gene: TRBJ1-1
abundance: .
CDR3aa: CASSPGVTEAFF
CDR3nt: TGTGCCAGCAGCCCAGGGGTAACTGAAGCTTTCTTT

v_gene: TRBV6-5
d_gene: .
j_gene: TRBJ1-5
abundance: .
CDR3aa: CASSSSTSRTGQPQHF
CDR3nt: .

v_gene: TRBV6-2/TRBV6-3
d_gene: TRBD1
j_gene: TRBJ2-7
abundance: .
CDR3aa: CASSSRDRRHEQYF
CDR3nt: TGTGCCAGCAGTTCCCGGGACAGGCGCCACGAGCAGTACTTC

v_gene: TRBV5-1
d_gene: TRBD2
j_gene: TRBJ2-1
abundance: .
CDR3aa: CASRLAGGERFF
CDR3nt: TGCGCCAGCAGATTAGCGGGAGGGGAGCGGTTCTTC